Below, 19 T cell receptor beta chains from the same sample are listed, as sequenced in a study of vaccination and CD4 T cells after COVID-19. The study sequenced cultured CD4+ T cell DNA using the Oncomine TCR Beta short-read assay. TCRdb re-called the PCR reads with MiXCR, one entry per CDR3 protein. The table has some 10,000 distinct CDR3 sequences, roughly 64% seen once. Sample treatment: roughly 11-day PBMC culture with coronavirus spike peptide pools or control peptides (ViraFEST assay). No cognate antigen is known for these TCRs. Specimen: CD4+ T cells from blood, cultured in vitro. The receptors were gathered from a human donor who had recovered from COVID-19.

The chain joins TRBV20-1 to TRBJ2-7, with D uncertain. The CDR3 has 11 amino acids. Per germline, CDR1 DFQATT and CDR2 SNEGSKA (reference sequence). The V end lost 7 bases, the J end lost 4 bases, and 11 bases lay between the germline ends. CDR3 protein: CSVRAEYEQYF. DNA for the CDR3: TGCAGTGTTAGGGCCGAGTACGAGCAGTACTTC.

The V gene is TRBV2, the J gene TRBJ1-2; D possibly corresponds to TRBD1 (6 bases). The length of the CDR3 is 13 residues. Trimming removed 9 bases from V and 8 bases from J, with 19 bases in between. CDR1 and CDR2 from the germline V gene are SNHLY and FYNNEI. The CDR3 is CASNRVAAEGYTF. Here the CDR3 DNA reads TGTGCCAGTAACAGGGTAGCGGCGGAGGGCTACACCTTC.

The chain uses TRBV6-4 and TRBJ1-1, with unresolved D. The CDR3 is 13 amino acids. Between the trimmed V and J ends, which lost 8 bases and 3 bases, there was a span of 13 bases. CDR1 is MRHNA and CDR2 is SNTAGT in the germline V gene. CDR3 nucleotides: TGTGCCAGCGCGGCTTCGTGGGACACTGAAGCTTTCTTT. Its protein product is CASAASWDTEAFF.

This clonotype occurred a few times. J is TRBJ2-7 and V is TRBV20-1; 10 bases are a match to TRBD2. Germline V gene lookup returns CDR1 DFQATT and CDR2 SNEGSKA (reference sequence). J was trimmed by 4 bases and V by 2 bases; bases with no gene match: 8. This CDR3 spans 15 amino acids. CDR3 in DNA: TGCAGTGCTAGAACCCCTAGCGGGAGTGAATACGAGCAGTACTTC. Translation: CSARTPSGSEYEQYF.

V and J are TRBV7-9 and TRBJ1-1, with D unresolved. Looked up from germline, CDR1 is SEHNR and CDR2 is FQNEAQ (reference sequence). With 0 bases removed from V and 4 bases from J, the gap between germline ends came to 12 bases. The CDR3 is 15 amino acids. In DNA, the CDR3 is TGTGCCAGCAGCTTAGCCTGGTCAGGAGGCACTGAAGCTTTCTTT. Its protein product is CASSLAWSGGTEAFF.

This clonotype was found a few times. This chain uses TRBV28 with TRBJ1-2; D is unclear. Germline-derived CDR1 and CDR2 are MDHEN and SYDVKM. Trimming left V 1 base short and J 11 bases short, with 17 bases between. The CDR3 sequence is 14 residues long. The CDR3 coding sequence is TGTGCCAGCAGTTTATCCGTTTCACCCCAGAAATACACCTTC. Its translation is CASSLSVSPQKYTF.

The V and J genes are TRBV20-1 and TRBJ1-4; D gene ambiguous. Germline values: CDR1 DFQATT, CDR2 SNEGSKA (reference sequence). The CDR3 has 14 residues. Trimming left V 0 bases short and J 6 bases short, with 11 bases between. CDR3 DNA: TGCAGTGCTAGAGACAGGCTTGGGCATGAAAAACTGTTTTTT. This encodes CSARDRLGHEKLFF.

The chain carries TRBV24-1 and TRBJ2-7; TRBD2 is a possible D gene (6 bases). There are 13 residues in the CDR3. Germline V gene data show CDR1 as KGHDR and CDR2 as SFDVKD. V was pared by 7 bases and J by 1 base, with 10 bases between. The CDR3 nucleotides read TGTGCCACCAGGCGGGGCAGGTCCTACGAGCAGTACTTC. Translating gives CATRRGRSYEQYF.

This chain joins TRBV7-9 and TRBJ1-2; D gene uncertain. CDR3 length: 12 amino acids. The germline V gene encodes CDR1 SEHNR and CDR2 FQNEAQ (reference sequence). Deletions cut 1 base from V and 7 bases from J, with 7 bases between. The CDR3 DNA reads TGTGCCAGCAGCTTAGAATCGCGTGGCTACACCTTC. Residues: CASSLESRGYTF.

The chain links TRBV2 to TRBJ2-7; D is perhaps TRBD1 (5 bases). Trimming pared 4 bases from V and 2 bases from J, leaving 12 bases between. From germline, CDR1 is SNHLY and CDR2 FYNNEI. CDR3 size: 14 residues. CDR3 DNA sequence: TGTGCCAGCAGTGGGGCGACAGACCCCTACGAGCAGTACTTC. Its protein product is CASSGATDPYEQYF. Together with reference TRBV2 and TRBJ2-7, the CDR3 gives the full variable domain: EPEVTQTPSHQVTQMGQEVILRCVPISNHLYFYWYRQILGQKVEFLVSFYNNEISEKSEIFDDQFSVERPDGSNFTLKIRSTKLEDSAMYFCASSGATDPYEQYFGPGTRLTVT.

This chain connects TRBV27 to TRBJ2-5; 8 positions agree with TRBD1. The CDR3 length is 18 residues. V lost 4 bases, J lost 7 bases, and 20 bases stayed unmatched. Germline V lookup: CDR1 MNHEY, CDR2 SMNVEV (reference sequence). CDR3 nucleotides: TGTGCCAGCAGTTCTCTGGAAAAGGGGTTTGGACAGGGCTCGACCCAGTACTTC. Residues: CASSSLEKGFGQGSTQYF.

The CDR3 protein is CSARRRGWADTQYF. The CDR3 bases are TGCAGTGCTAGAAGGCGGGGGTGGGCAGATACGCAGTATTTT. The chain carries TRBV20-1 and TRBJ2-3, with 7 bases lining up with TRBD2. Trimming took 2 bases from V and 4 from J; bases not matched to a gene: 6. Germline CDR1 reads DFQATT; CDR2 reads SNEGSKA (reference sequence). CDR3 length: 14 amino acids.

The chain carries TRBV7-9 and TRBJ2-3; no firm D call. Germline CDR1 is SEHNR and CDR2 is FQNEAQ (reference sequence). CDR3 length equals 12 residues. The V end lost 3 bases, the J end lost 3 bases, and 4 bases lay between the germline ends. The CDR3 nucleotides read TGTGCCAGCAGCTTGGCAACAGATACGCAGTATTTT. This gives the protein CASSLATDTQYF.

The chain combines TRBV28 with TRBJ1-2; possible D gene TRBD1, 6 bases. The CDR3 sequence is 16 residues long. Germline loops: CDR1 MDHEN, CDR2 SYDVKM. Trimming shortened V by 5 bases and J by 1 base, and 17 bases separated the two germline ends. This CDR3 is CASSLSGGARNYGYTF. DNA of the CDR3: TGTGCCAGCAGTCTCTCGGGGGGGGCGCGTAACTATGGCTACACCTTC.

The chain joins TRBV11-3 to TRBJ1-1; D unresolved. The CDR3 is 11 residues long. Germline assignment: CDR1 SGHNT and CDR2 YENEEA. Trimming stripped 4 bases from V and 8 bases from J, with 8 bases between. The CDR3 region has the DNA TGTGCCAGCAGCTCTTCTCCGGAAGCTTTCTTT. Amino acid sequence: CASSSSPEAFF.

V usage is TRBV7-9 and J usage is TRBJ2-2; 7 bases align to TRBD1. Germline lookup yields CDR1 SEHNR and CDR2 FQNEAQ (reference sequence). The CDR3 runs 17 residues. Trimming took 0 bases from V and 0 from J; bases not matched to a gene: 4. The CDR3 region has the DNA TGTGCCAGCAGCTTAGCTGACAGGGTCTCGAACACCGGGGAGCTGTTTTTT. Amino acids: CASSLADRVSNTGELFF.

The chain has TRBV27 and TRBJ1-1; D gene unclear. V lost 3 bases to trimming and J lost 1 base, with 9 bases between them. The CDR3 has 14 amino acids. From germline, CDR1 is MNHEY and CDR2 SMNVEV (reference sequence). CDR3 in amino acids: CASSLEAQNTEAFF. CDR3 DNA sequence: TGTGCCAGCAGTTTGGAGGCCCAGAACACTGAAGCTTTCTTT.

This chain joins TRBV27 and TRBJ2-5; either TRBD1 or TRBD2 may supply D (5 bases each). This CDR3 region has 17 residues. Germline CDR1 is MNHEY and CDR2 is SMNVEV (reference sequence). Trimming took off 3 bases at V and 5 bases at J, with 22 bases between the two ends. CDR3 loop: CASSFARGRSISETQYF. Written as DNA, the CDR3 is TGTGCCAGCAGTTTTGCGAGGGGACGATCGATTTCGGAGACCCAGTACTTC.

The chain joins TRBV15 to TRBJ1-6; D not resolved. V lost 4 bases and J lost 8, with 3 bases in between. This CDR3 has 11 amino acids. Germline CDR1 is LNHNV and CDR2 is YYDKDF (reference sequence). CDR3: CATSKDSPLHF. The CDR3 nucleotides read TGTGCCACCAGCAAGGATTCACCCCTCCACTTT.